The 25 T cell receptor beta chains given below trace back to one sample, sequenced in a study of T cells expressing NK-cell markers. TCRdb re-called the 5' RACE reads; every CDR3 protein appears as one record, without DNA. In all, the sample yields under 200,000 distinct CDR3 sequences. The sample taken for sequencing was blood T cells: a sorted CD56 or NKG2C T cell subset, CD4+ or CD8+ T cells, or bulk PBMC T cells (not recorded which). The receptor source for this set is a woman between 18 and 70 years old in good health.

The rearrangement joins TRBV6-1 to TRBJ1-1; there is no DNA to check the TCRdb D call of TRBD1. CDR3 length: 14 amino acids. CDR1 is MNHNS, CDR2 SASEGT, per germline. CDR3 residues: CASIKGQIYTEAFF.

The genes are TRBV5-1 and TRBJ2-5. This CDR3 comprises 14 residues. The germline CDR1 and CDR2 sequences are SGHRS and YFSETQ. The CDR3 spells CASSDGGYQETQYF.

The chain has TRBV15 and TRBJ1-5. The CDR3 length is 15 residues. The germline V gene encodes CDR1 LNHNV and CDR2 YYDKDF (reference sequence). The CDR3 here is CATSRDYQGNQPQHF.

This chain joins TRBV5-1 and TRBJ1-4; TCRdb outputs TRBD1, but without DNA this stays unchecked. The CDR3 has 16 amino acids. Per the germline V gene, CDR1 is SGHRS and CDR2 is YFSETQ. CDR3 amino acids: CASSYLTGATNEKLFF.

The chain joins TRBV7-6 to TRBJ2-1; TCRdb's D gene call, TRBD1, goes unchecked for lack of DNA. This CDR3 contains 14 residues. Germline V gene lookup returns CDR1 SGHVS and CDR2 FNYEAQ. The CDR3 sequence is CASSAGSTNVEQFF.

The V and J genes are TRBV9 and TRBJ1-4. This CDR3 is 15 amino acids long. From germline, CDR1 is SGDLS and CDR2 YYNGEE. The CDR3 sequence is CASSPNPVESEKLFF.

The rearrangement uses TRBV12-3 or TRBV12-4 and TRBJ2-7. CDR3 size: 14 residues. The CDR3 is CASGLAGSGYEQYF.

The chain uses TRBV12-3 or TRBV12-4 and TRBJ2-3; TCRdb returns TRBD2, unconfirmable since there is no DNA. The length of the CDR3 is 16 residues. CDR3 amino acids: CASSLASGFSTDTQYF.

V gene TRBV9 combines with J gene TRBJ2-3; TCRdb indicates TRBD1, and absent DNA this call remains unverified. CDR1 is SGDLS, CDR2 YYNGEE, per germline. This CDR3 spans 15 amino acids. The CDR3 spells CASSGTGGPTDTQYF.

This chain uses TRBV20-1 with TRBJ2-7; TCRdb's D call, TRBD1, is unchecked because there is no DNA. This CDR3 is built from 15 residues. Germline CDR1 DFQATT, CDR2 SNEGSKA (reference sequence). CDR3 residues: CSAEPLAGGTYEQYF.

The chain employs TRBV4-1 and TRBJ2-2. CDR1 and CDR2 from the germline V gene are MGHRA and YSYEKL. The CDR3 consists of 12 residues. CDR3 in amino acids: CASSQYIGELFF.

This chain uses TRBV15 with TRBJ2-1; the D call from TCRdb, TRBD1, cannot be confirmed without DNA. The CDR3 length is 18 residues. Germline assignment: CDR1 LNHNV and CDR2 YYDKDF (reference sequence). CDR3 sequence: CATSRGWGGTGFGNEQFF.

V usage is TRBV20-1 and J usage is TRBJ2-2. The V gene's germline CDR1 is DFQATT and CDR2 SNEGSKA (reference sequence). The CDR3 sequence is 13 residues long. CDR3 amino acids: CSAETGNTGELFF.

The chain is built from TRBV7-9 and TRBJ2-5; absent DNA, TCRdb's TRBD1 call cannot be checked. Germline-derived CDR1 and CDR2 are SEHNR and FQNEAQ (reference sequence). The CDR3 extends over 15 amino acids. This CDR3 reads CASRLRQGGQETQYF.

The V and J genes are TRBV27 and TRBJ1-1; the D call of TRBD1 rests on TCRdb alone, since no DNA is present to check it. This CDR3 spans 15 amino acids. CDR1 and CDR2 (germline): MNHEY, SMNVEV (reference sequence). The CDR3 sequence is CASSFWGGGSTEAFF.

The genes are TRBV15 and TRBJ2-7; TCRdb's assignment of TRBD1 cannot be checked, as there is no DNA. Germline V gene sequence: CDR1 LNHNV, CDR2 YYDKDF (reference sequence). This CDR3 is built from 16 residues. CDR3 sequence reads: CATSRVSGGPSYEQYF.

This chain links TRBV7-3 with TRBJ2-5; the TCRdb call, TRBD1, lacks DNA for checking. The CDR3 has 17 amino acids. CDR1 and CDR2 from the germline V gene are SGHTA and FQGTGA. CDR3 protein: CASSLTRTGKSQETQYF.

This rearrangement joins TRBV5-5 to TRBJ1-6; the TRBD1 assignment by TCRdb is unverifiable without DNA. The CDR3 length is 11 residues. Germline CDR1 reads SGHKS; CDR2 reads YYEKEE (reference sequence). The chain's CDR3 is CASSTDRALHF.

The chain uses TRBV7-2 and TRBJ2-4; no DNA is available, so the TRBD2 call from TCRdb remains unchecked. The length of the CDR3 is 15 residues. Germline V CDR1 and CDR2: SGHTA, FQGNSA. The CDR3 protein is CASSLIGLGGNIQYF.

CDR3 residues: CASSPTGTGPWETQYF. The rearrangement links TRBV9 to TRBJ2-5; TCRdb gives TRBD1 as the D gene, but with no DNA this cannot be confirmed. CDR1 is SGDLS and CDR2 is YYNGEE in the germline V gene. This CDR3 region has 16 residues.

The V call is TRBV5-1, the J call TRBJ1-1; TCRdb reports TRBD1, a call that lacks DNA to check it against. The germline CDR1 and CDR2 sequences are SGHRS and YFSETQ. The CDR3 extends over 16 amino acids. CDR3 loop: CASFPGQGAGGTEAFF.

CDR3 sequence: CSASQGTTAYEQYF. The chain links TRBV20-1 to TRBJ2-7; the D gene TCRdb calls, TRBD2, cannot be checked with no DNA. The CDR3 is made up of 14 amino acids. CDR1 DFQATT and CDR2 SNEGSKA come from the germline V gene (reference sequence).

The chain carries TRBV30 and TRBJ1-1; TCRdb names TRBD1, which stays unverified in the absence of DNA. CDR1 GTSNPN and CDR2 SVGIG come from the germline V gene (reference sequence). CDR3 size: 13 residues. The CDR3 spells CASFGQVGTEAFF.

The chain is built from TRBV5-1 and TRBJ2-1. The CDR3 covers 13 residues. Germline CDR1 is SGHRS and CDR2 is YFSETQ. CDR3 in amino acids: CASSPERYNEQFF.

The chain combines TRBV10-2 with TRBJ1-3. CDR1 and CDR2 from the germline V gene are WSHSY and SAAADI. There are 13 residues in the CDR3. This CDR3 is CASSEQERNTIYF.